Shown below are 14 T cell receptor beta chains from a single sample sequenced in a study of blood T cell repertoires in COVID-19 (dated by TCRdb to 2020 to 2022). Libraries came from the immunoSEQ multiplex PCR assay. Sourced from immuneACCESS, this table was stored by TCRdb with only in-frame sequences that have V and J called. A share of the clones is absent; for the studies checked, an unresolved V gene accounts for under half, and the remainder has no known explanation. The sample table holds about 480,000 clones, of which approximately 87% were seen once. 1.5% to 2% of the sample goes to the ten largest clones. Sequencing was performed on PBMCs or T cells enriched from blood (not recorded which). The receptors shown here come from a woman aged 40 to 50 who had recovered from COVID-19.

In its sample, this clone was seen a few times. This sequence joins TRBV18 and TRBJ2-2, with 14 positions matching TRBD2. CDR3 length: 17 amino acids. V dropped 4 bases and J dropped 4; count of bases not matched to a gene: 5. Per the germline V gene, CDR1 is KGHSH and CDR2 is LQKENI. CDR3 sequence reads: CASSRLAGGPSTGELFF. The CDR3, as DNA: TGTGCCAGCTCACGACTAGCGGGAGGGCCGAGCACCGGGGAGCTGTTTTTT.

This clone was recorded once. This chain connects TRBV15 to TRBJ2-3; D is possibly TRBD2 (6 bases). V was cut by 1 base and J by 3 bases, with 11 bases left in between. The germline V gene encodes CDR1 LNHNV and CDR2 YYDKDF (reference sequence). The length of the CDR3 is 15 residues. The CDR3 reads CATSRGLASTDTQYF. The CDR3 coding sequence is TGTGCCACCAGCAGAGGTCTAGCGTCGACAGATACGCAGTATTTT.

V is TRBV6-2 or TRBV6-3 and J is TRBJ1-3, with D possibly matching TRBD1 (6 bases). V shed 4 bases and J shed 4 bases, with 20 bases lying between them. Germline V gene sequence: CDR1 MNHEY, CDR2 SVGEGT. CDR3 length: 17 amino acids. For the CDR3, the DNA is TGTGCCAGCAGTTCTTGGGACAACCCGGCAAGCGGAAACACCATATATTTT. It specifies CASSSWDNPASGNTIYF.

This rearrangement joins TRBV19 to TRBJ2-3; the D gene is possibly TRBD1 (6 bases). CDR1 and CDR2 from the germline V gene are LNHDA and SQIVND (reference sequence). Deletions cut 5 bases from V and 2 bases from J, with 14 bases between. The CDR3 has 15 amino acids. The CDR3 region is CASSPQTGYTDTQYF. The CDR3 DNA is TGTGCCAGTAGTCCGCAGACAGGATACACAGATACGCAGTATTTT.

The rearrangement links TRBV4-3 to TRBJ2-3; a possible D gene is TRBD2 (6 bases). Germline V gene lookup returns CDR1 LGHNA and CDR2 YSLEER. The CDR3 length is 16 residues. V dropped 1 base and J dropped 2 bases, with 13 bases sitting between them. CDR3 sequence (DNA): TGCGCCAGCAGCCAAGCGTACGCGGGAAACACAGATACGCAGTATTTT. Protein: CASSQAYAGNTDTQYF.

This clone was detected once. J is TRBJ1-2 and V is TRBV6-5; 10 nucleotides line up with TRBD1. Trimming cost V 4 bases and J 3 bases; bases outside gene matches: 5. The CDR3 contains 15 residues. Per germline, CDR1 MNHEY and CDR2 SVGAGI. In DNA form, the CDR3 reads TGTGCCAGCAGTTTTGCGGGACAGGGGTACTATGGCTACACCTTC. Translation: CASSFAGQGYYGYTF.

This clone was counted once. The CDR3 DNA follows: TGTGCCAGCAGCTTAGAGTCTGACGGGAGGCTTTACGAGCAGTACTTC. Its translation is CASSLESDGRLYEQYF. V and J are TRBV7-8 and TRBJ2-7; 7 bases align to TRBD2. Germline V gives CDR1 SGHVS, CDR2 FQNEAQ. V lost 1 base and J lost 4; bases outside the gene matches: 10. The CDR3 spans 16 residues.

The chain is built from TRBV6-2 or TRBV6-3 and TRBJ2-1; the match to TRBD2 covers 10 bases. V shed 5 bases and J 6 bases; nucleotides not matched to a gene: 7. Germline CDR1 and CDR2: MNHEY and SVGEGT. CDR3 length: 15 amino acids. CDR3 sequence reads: CASSPAGGPVNEQFF. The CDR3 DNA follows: TGTGCCAGCAGTCCAGCGGGAGGGCCTGTCAATGAGCAGTTCTTC.

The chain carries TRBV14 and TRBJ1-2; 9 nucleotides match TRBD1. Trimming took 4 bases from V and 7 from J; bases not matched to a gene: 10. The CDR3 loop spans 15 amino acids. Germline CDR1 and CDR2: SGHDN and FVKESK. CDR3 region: CASSPHLGTGSGYTF. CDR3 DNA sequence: TGTGCCAGCAGCCCTCACTTGGGGACAGGGAGTGGCTACACCTTC.

Written as DNA, the CDR3 is TGTGCCACTCTCTCCGGGGGGGCAGGTGAAAAACTGTTTTTT. It is translated as CATLSGGAGEKLFF. The V and J genes are TRBV6-5 and TRBJ1-4; tentative D call: TRBD1 (6 bases). V lost 10 bases and J 7 bases, leaving 19 bases between the germline ends. Germline CDR1 is MNHEY and CDR2 is SVGAGI. The CDR3 covers 14 residues.

The CDR3 DNA reads as TGTGCCAGTAGTATCGGGACAGCTTATGGCTACACCTTC. Its protein is CASSIGTAYGYTF. The gene calls are TRBV19 and TRBJ1-2; the match to TRBD1 covers 7 bases. Per germline, CDR1 LNHDA and CDR2 SQIVND (reference sequence). Trimming cost V 3 bases and J 5 bases; bases outside gene matches: 3. The CDR3 is 13 residues long.

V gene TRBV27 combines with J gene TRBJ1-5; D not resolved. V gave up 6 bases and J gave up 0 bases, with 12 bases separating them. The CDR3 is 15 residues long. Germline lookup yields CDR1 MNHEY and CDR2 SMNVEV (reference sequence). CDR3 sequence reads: CASRTFAASNQPQHF. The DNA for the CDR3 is TGTGCCAGCAGAACATTCGCGGCTAGCAATCAGCCCCAGCATTTT.

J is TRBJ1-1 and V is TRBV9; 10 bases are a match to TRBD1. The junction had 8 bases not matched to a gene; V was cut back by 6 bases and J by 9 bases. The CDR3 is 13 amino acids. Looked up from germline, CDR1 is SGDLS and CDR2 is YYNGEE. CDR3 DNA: TGTGCCAGCACCCCCTGGGGACAGGGGCAAGCTTTCTTT. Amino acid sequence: CASTPWGQGQAFF.

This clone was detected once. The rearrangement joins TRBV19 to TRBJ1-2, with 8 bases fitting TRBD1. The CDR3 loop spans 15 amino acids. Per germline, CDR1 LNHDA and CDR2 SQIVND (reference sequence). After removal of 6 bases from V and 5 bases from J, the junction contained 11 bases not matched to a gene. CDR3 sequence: CASSPGQGEYYGYTF. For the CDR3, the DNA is TGTGCCAGTAGCCCAGGACAGGGAGAGTATTATGGCTACACCTTC.